The T cell receptor (beta chain) under discussion was sequenced for a study of beta chain features in type 1 diabetes. Whole-study results and caveats: Although PCR might favor shorter templates, it would do so equally in patients and controls. TCRB repertoires of naive, central memory and Treg cells appeared more similar among patients than among healthy donors.

The V gene end was trimmed by 3 bases and the J gene end by 3 bases; junction bases not matched to a gene: 8. Germline CDR1 reads LNHNV; CDR2 reads YYDKDF (reference sequence). The CDR3 loop spans 16 amino acids. Regarding this clone: Its specificity is not known.

Based on CD45RO/CCR7/CD25/CD127/CD95/CD27, CD4+ regulatory, stem cell-like memory, naive and central memory cells were sorted. Once sorted, every population was more than 98% pure. Expressed TCRB transcripts were sequenced because the entire RNA isolate underwent reverse transcription. Sequencing was performed with immunoSEQ multiplex PCR; in TCRdb, only in-frame clones are kept and a portion is missing. The repertoire includes almost 350,000 clones, 8% of them detected once, and around 0.44% sits in the top ten. J is TRBJ2-7 and V is TRBV15; 10 bases align to TRBD2. This sequence was found in a woman younger than 30 in good health. Material for sequencing was central memory CD4+ T cells from blood. The CDR3 coding sequence is TGTGCCACCAGCAGGGATCCTAGCGGGAGAGTCTACGAGCAGTACTTC. This sequence encodes CATSRDPSGRVYEQYF.